These T cell receptor beta chains were read from a single sample in a study of cytomegalovirus exposure and HLA in healthy donors. Method: immunoSEQ multiplex PCR; TCRdb's copy keeps in-frame clones and lacks some. The sample consists of about 120,000 clones, nearly 65% of them appearing once. The sample taken for sequencing was PBMCs. These receptor sequences come from a man between 35 and 55 years old in good health and CMV-seropositive. The CDR3 runs from the conserved cysteine through the conserved F or W. A D gene is named only where the DNA matches it firmly. Rows give clone size only sometimes, using once, few, many, or a class for an expanded clone.

v_call: TRBV27
clone_size: few
j_call: TRBJ1-2
d_call: TRBD1
cdr3_nt: TGTGCCAGCAGTACATTATGGGTTAGGGGGCACTATGGCTACACCTTC
cdr3_aa: CASSTLWVRGHYGYTF

v_call: TRBV28
clone_size: few
j_call: TRBJ1-2
d_call: TRBD1
cdr3_nt: TGTGCCAGCAGCTCCGGACAGGACTATGGCTACACCTTC
cdr3_aa: CASSSGQDYGYTF

v_call: TRBV5-4
clone_size: .
j_call: TRBJ1-1
d_call: TRBD1
cdr3_nt: TGTGCCAGCAGCTATAGACAGGGGCACACTGAAGCTTTCTTT
cdr3_aa: CASSYRQGHTEAFF

v_call: TRBV7-9
clone_size: .
j_call: TRBJ1-6
d_call: .
cdr3_nt: TGTGCCAGCAGCTCCAGGGGATTTGATTCACCCCTCCACTTT
cdr3_aa: CASSSRGFDSPLHF

v_call: TRBV6-5
clone_size: .
j_call: TRBJ1-6
d_call: .
cdr3_nt: TGTGCCAGCAGTTACTCGGGGGGGCTGTACTCACCCCTCCACTTT
cdr3_aa: CASSYSGGLYSPLHF

v_call: TRBV28
clone_size: .
j_call: TRBJ2-1
d_call: TRBD2
cdr3_nt: TGTGCCAGCAGTTTACTAGCGGGATTCTACAATGAGCAGTTCTTC
cdr3_aa: CASSLLAGFYNEQFF

v_call: TRBV11-1
clone_size: .
j_call: TRBJ2-2
d_call: TRBD1
cdr3_nt: TGTGCCAGCAGCTTAGGGACAGGGGGCACCGGGGAGCTGTTTTTT
cdr3_aa: CASSLGTGGTGELFF

v_call: TRBV28
clone_size: .
j_call: TRBJ2-7
d_call: .
cdr3_nt: TGTGCCAGCAGACCCGGTGGGGGGACCTACGAGCAGTACTTC
cdr3_aa: CASRPGGGTYEQYF

v_call: TRBV7-2
clone_size: .
j_call: TRBJ1-2
d_call: TRBD1
cdr3_nt: TGTGCCAGCAGCTTGGGACAGGGGGCGCGTTATGGCTACACCTTC
cdr3_aa: CASSLGQGARYGYTF

v_call: TRBV18
clone_size: once
j_call: TRBJ2-5
d_call: .
cdr3_nt: TGTGCCAGCTCACCACTGAGGGATCAAGAGACCCAGTACTTC
cdr3_aa: CASSPLRDQETQYF

v_call: TRBV7-3
clone_size: .
j_call: TRBJ2-5
d_call: TRBD2
cdr3_nt: TGTGCCAGCAGCCTCCTCGGACTAGTGCAAGAGACCCAGTACTTC
cdr3_aa: CASSLLGLVQETQYF

v_call: TRBV5-1
clone_size: .
j_call: TRBJ2-3
d_call: .
cdr3_nt: TGCGCCAGCAGCCCTCCCACAGATACGCAGTATTTT
cdr3_aa: CASSPPTDTQYF

v_call: TRBV5-6
clone_size: .
j_call: TRBJ2-1
d_call: TRBD2
cdr3_nt: TGTGCCAGCAGAGTCCCTTCCGGGACTAGCGGTAATGAGCAGTTCTTC
cdr3_aa: CASRVPSGTSGNEQFF

v_call: TRBV29-1
clone_size: .
j_call: TRBJ1-4
d_call: .
cdr3_nt: TGCAGCGCCGCAGGTTCCGGTGGAGAAAAACTGTTTTTT
cdr3_aa: CSAAGSGGEKLFF

v_call: TRBV2
clone_size: few
j_call: TRBJ2-1
d_call: TRBD2
cdr3_nt: TGTGCCAGCAGTGGCCTAGCGGAGAACGATGAGCAGTTCTTC
cdr3_aa: CASSGLAENDEQFF

v_call: TRBV2
clone_size: .
j_call: TRBJ2-7
d_call: .
cdr3_nt: TGTGCCAGCACGGGGGTAAGATCCTACGAGCAGTACTTC
cdr3_aa: CASTGVRSYEQYF

v_call: TRBV5-1
clone_size: .
j_call: TRBJ2-3
d_call: TRBD1
cdr3_nt: TGCGCCAGCAGCTTGGACAGGGGGGTCACAGATACGCAGTATTTT
cdr3_aa: CASSLDRGVTDTQYF

v_call: TRBV5-6
clone_size: few
j_call: TRBJ1-6
d_call: .
cdr3_nt: TGTGCCAGCAGCCAGGGATTAGGGAATTCACCCCTCCACTTT
cdr3_aa: CASSQGLGNSPLHF

v_call: TRBV10-3
clone_size: .
j_call: TRBJ1-5
d_call: TRBD1
cdr3_nt: TGTGCCATCAGTGAGATTGGACAGGGTGGCGTAGGCCAGCCCCAGCATTTT
cdr3_aa: CAISEIGQGGVGQPQHF

v_call: TRBV7-9
clone_size: .
j_call: TRBJ2-4
d_call: .
cdr3_nt: TGTGCCAGCAGCTTAGGACAAGCCAAAAACATTCAGTACTTC
cdr3_aa: CASSLGQAKNIQYF

v_call: TRBV29-1
clone_size: .
j_call: TRBJ2-5
d_call: .
cdr3_nt: TGCAGCGTTGACGGCGGGGGCCCTCAAGAGACCCAGTACTTC
cdr3_aa: CSVDGGGPQETQYF

v_call: TRBV2
clone_size: .
j_call: TRBJ1-1
d_call: .
cdr3_nt: TGTGCCAGCAGTGTTGGGCATGGAGCTTTCTTT
cdr3_aa: CASSVGHGAFF

v_call: TRBV10-3
clone_size: few
j_call: TRBJ1-3
d_call: .
cdr3_nt: TGTGCCATCAGTGGAAGGGAGTCTGGAAACACCATATATTTT
cdr3_aa: CAISGRESGNTIYF

v_call: TRBV5-1
clone_size: .
j_call: TRBJ2-2
d_call: .
cdr3_nt: TGCGCCAGCAGCTACTATAGCGGCGTAGGTACCGGGGAGCTGTTTTTT
cdr3_aa: CASSYYSGVGTGELFF

v_call: TRBV19
clone_size: once
j_call: TRBJ2-7
d_call: TRBD1
cdr3_nt: TGTGCCAGTAGGGTAGAGACAGGGAAAACCTACGAGCAGTACTTC
cdr3_aa: CASRVETGKTYEQYF

v_call: TRBV28
clone_size: once
j_call: TRBJ1-2
d_call: .
cdr3_nt: TGTGCCAGCAGTTTCGGGGAGATAGCTAACTATGGCTACACCTTC
cdr3_aa: CASSFGEIANYGYTF

v_call: TRBV2
clone_size: .
j_call: TRBJ2-5
d_call: TRBD2
cdr3_nt: TGTGCCAGCAGTACTAGCGGGGGACGGTCCCAGTACTTC
cdr3_aa: CASSTSGGRSQYF

v_call: TRBV6-1
clone_size: few
j_call: TRBJ2-3
d_call: TRBD1
cdr3_nt: TGTGCCAGCAGTTCCGGGACAGGGGTAGATACGCAGTATTTT
cdr3_aa: CASSSGTGVDTQYF

v_call: TRBV9
clone_size: .
j_call: TRBJ2-7
d_call: TRBD2
cdr3_nt: TGTGCCAGCAGCCCCGGGACTAGGGGACGCGAGCAGTACTTC
cdr3_aa: CASSPGTRGREQYF

v_call: TRBV6-1
clone_size: .
j_call: TRBJ1-4
d_call: TRBD1
cdr3_nt: TGTGCCAGCAGTGCGGAGGGTGGGGACAGTAATGAAAAACTGTTTTTT
cdr3_aa: CASSAEGGDSNEKLFF

v_call: TRBV6-5
clone_size: .
j_call: TRBJ1-2
d_call: .
cdr3_nt: TGTGCCAGCAGTTTTAAGTCCGCGGGAAACTATGGCTACACCTTC
cdr3_aa: CASSFKSAGNYGYTF

v_call: TRBV19
clone_size: .
j_call: TRBJ1-1
d_call: .
cdr3_nt: TGTGCCAGTAGACTGGCTCCGGGTCAGATGAACACTGAAGCTTTCTTT
cdr3_aa: CASRLAPGQMNTEAFF

v_call: TRBV5-1
clone_size: .
j_call: TRBJ1-1
d_call: TRBD1
cdr3_nt: TGCGCCAGCAGCGATAGGACAGGGTCGCGGGCCACTGAAGCTTTCTTT
cdr3_aa: CASSDRTGSRATEAFF